These 29 T cell receptor beta chains originate from one sample sequenced in a study of blood T cell repertoires in COVID-19. TCRdb's copy holds only in-frame clones and misses some; the assay was immunoSEQ multiplex PCR. The repertoire holds some 62,000 clones, with about four fifths as singletons. Sequenced: peripheral blood. These receptors all stem from a human donor in a cohort sampled during active COVID-19.

This clone was seen once. The CDR3 DNA reads TGTGCCAGCAGTGACTCGATTTCCCAGCGAACCAATGAGCAGTTCTTC. This translates into CASSDSISQRTNEQFF. V and J are TRBV6-4 and TRBJ2-1, with D uncertain. The CDR3 contains 16 residues. V dropped 0 bases and J dropped 6 bases, with 15 bases sitting between them. The germline CDR1 and CDR2 sequences are MRHNA and SNTAGT.

The gene calls are TRBV28 and TRBJ2-7; maybe TRBD2 (7 bases). Germline-derived CDR1 and CDR2 are MDHEN and SYDVKM. This CDR3 region has 13 residues. V was shortened by 6 bases and J by 7 bases, with 16 bases between the two germline ends. The CDR3 here is CASREGGVREQYF. The CDR3 DNA is TGTGCCAGCAGGGAAGGGGGGGTTCGTGAGCAGTACTTC.

The chain links TRBV2 to TRBJ1-2; TRBD1 might be the D (5 bases). V was trimmed by 5 bases and J by 7 bases, leaving 20 bases between them. CDR3 size: 15 residues. The germline V gene encodes CDR1 SNHLY and CDR2 FYNNEI. The CDR3 DNA follows: TGTGCCAGCAGTCCCCTGGGACTTTCTAGGTCTGGCTACACCTTC. Its protein product is CASSPLGLSRSGYTF.

The chain joins TRBV30 to TRBJ2-5; the match to TRBD1 covers 7 bases. With 0 bases clipped from V and 3 bases from J, the junction kept 1 base outside the gene matches. The CDR3 loop spans 13 amino acids. Germline V gene lookup returns CDR1 GTSNPN and CDR2 SVGIG (reference sequence). CDR3 region: CAWSVGTEETQYF. The CDR3 DNA reads TGTGCCTGGAGTGTAGGGACAGAAGAGACCCAGTACTTC.

This clone was observed many times. The genes are TRBV5-4 and TRBJ1-6; 12 bases agree with TRBD1. J was trimmed by 6 bases and V by 6 bases; bases with no gene match: 7. This CDR3 is 16 amino acids long. In germline, CDR1 is SGHNT, CDR2 YYREEE (reference sequence). The CDR3 here is CASTPGQGASNSPLHF. DNA of the CDR3: TGTGCCAGCACCCCGGGACAGGGGGCAAGTAATTCACCCCTCCACTTT.

Of note for this clone: One end of the junction does not line up with germline, which may come from a read error. The chain links TRBV6-2 or TRBV6-3 to TRBJ2-5; D call uncertain. Germline V gene data show CDR1 as MNHEY and CDR2 as SVGEGT. CDR3 length: 14 residues. For the CDR3, the DNA is TGTGCCAGCATTTACAGCCCGACGGGTGAGACCCAGTACTTC. Translated, it gives CASIYSPTGETQYF.

The chain combines TRBV5-1 with TRBJ1-1; no clear D gene. This CDR3 is built from 13 residues. Deletions cut 0 bases from V and 0 bases from J, with 3 bases between. Germline CDR1 SGHRS, CDR2 YFSETQ. The CDR3 loop reads CASSLGVNTEAFF. In DNA form, the CDR3 reads TGCGCCAGCAGCTTGGGAGTGAACACTGAAGCTTTCTTT.

V gene TRBV10-3 combines with J gene TRBJ2-1, with D maybe TRBD2 (6 bases). Germline V gene sequence: CDR1 ENHRY, CDR2 SYGVKD. The CDR3 has 13 residues. Trimming stripped 5 bases from V and 8 bases from J, with 13 bases between. The CDR3 is CAISLGTVDEQFF. CDR3 DNA: TGTGCCATCAGTCTAGGGACTGTGGATGAGCAGTTCTTC.

This clone was detected only a few times. The chain carries TRBV7-8 and TRBJ2-1, with 8 bases identical to TRBD2. CDR3 length equals 17 residues. Germline V gene lookup returns CDR1 SGHVS and CDR2 FQNEAQ. Unmatched junction bases numbered 20, after V lost 6 bases and J lost 10 bases. The CDR3 loop is CASRVRNGGASTWEQFF. In DNA form, the CDR3 reads TGTGCCAGCAGAGTCAGAAACGGGGGGGCGTCTACATGGGAGCAGTTCTTC. The entire variable domain, with the rest obtained from reference TRBV7-8 and TRBJ2-1, is as follows: GAGVSQSPRYKVAKRGQDVALRCDPISGHVSLFWYQQALGQGPEFLTYFQNEAQLDKSGLPSDRFFAERPEGSVSTLKIQRTQQEDSAVYLCASRVRNGGASTWEQFFGPGTRLTVL.

This clone has a handful of counts. V usage is TRBV30 and J usage is TRBJ1-2; TRBD1 matches at 7 bases. Per germline, CDR1 GTSNPN and CDR2 SVGIG (reference sequence). The trim removed 0 bases at V and 8 bases at J, leaving 15 bases unmatched. The CDR3 has 16 residues. The CDR3 is CAWSVPNRGSPRGYTF. Written as DNA, the CDR3 is TGTGCCTGGAGTGTCCCAAACAGGGGATCGCCTAGAGGCTACACCTTC.

The rearrangement uses TRBV6-1 and TRBJ1-5; D may be TRBD1 (6 bases). Germline assignment: CDR1 MNHNS and CDR2 SASEGT. V was clipped by 1 base and J by 6 bases, with 13 bases between them. There are 15 residues in the CDR3. The CDR3 nucleotides read TGTGCCAGCAGTGAAGTTAGGGGGTTCATTCAGCCCCAGCATTTT. Translation gives CASSEVRGFIQPQHF.

The chain combines TRBV4-1 with TRBJ1-2, with D uncertain. The CDR3 runs to 14 residues. Trimming shortened V by 1 base and J by 3 bases, and 9 bases separated the two germline ends. The germline CDR1 and CDR2 sequences are MGHRA and YSYEKL. In DNA, the CDR3 is TGCGCCAGCAGCCAAGGTCTCGGGGACTATGGCTACACCTTC. The encoded protein is CASSQGLGDYGYTF.

The chain couples TRBV16 to TRBJ1-1; 9 bases match TRBD1. This CDR3 is built from 17 residues. Germline CDR1 is KGHSY and CDR2 is FQNENV. Losses at the gene ends were 5 bases for V and 0 bases for J; bases not matched to a gene: 10. The CDR3 nucleotides are TGTGCCAGCAGCTCAGACAGGGGGGGTAGAATGAACACTGAAGCTTTCTTT. It translates to CASSSDRGGRMNTEAFF.

This chain uses TRBV7-2 with TRBJ1-5; a possible D gene is TRBD1 (5 bases). Germline V lookup: CDR1 SGHTA, CDR2 FQGNSA. Trimming took off 1 base at V and 2 bases at J, with 15 bases between the two ends. This CDR3 has 17 amino acids. CDR3 protein: CASSLGVGQGGNQPQHF. The CDR3 DNA follows: TGTGCCAGCAGCTTAGGAGTCGGGCAGGGCGGCAATCAGCCCCAGCATTTT.

The J gene is TRBJ1-2, the V gene TRBV30; no definite D call. CDR1 is GTSNPN and CDR2 is SVGIG in the germline V gene (reference sequence). V lost 0 bases and J lost 4, with 6 bases in between. The CDR3 covers 12 residues. DNA for the CDR3: TGTGCCTGGAGTGTAGCCGGCTATGGCTACACCTTC. This sequence encodes CAWSVAGYGYTF.

V gene TRBV11-1 combines with J gene TRBJ1-1; 8 positions match TRBD1. The germline V gene has CDR1 SGHAT and CDR2 FQDESV (reference sequence). This CDR3 region has 16 residues. The J segment lost 6 bases and the V segment lost 5 bases, leaving 14 bases of the junction unmatched. The CDR3 DNA follows: TGTGCCAGCAGCCCCCGAAGGGGACAGGTAACACCTGAAGCTTTCTTT. Translating gives CASSPRRGQVTPEAFF. The whole variable domain, filled in from reference TRBV11-1 and TRBJ1-1, reads EAEVAQSPRYKITEKSQAVAFWCDPISGHATLYWYRQILGQGPELLVQFQDESVVDDSQLPKDRFSAERLKGVDSTLKIQPAELGDSAMYLCASSPRRGQVTPEAFFGQGTRLTVV.

This clone was seen ten or more times. The rearrangement joins TRBV4-1 to TRBJ2-7; 10 nucleotides match TRBD2. Trimming cost V 0 bases and J 5 bases; bases outside gene matches: 7. The CDR3 is 16 amino acids. In germline, CDR1 is MGHRA, CDR2 YSYEKL. The CDR3 reads CASSQEQATSGDEQYF. As DNA, the CDR3 is TGCGCCAGCAGCCAAGAACAAGCCACTAGCGGGGACGAGCAGTACTTC.

The chain employs TRBV6-6 and TRBJ2-6, with 10 bases that match TRBD1. The V gene's germline CDR1 is MNHNY and CDR2 SVGAGI (reference sequence). J gave up 2 bases and V 5 bases, and 6 bases lay outside the gene matches. This CDR3 is 17 amino acids long. CDR3 residues: CASSQGQGRAGANVLTF. CDR3 coding DNA: TGTGCCAGCAGTCAGGGACAGGGGAGGGCTGGGGCCAACGTCCTGACTTTC.

This clone has a single count. The chain uses TRBV6-1 and TRBJ2-7; D perhaps matches TRBD1 (5 bases). Germline V gene data show CDR1 as MNHNS and CDR2 as SASEGT. This CDR3 contains 14 residues. V was trimmed by 1 base and J by 5 bases, leaving 12 bases between them. CDR3 amino acids: CASSEVAGNNEQYF. In DNA, the CDR3 is TGTGCCAGCAGTGAAGTGGCAGGGAATAACGAGCAGTACTTC.

The V gene is TRBV27, the J gene TRBJ1-5; a weak D match, TRBD1 (6 bases). The germline V gene encodes CDR1 MNHEY and CDR2 SMNVEV (reference sequence). Trimming stripped 5 bases from V and 4 bases from J, with 12 bases between. The length of the CDR3 is 14 residues. CDR3 nucleotide sequence: TGTGCCAGCAGTATGACAGGCCCGAATCAGCCCCAGCATTTT. Translating gives CASSMTGPNQPQHF.

This chain connects TRBV9 to TRBJ1-6; D is unclear. Deletions cut 0 bases from V and 10 bases from J, with 8 bases between. Germline CDR1 is SGDLS and CDR2 is YYNGEE. The CDR3 covers 13 residues. This CDR3 reads CASSVGEGSPLHF. The CDR3 DNA reads TGTGCCAGCAGCGTAGGCGAGGGCTCACCCCTCCACTTT.

The J gene is TRBJ2-1, the V gene TRBV29-1; 7 bases are a match to TRBD2. CDR1 and CDR2 (germline): SQVTM, ANQGSEA. This CDR3 has 14 amino acids. V gave up 5 bases and J gave up 9 bases; unmatched junction bases: 13. The CDR3 sequence: CSVTAGGKQLEQFF. CDR3 nucleotides: TGCAGCGTTACAGCCGGGGGGAAGCAGCTTGAGCAGTTCTTC.

The CDR3 DNA sequence: TGTGCCAGCAGTTTGCGGTACTATGGCTACACCTTC. It codes for CASSLRYYGYTF. This chain joins TRBV12-3 or TRBV12-4 and TRBJ1-2; no definite D call. V was clipped by 3 bases and J by 3 bases, with 5 bases between them. The CDR3 is 12 amino acids.

The gene calls are TRBV6-6 and TRBJ2-1; 9 bases align to TRBD1. Germline V gene sequence: CDR1 MNHNY, CDR2 SVGAGI (reference sequence). V dropped 0 bases and J dropped 7; count of bases not matched to a gene: 4. The CDR3 has 15 residues. CDR3 amino acids: CASSYSGQGMNEQFF. The CDR3 coding sequence is TGTGCCAGCAGTTACTCGGGACAGGGAATGAATGAGCAGTTCTTC.

The chain combines TRBV30 with TRBJ2-1; D gene unclear. CDR1 is GTSNPN and CDR2 is SVGIG in the germline V gene (reference sequence). This CDR3 spans 12 amino acids. Trimming removed 4 bases from V and 0 bases from J, with 4 bases in between. The CDR3 here is CAWTSSYNEQFF. The CDR3 bases are TGTGCCTGGACTAGCTCCTACAATGAGCAGTTCTTC.

The genes are TRBV6-5 and TRBJ1-1; maybe TRBD1 (6 bases). From germline, CDR1 is MNHEY and CDR2 SVGAGI. The CDR3 sequence is 15 residues long. V lost 0 bases, J lost 8 bases, and 16 bases lay in between. The CDR3 loop is CASSYSGGARFEAFF. CDR3 in DNA: TGTGCCAGCAGTTACTCGGGGGGGGCCCGTTTCGAAGCTTTCTTT.

This sequence joins TRBV27 and TRBJ2-2; D may be TRBD2 (6 bases). The CDR3 has 13 amino acids. Trimming left V 6 bases short and J 7 bases short, with 12 bases between. Germline V lookup: CDR1 MNHEY, CDR2 SMNVEV (reference sequence). CDR3 in amino acids: CASSPGVFGELFF. The CDR3 DNA reads as TGTGCCAGCAGCCCGGGGGTTTTCGGGGAGCTGTTTTTT.

This chain uses TRBV7-6 with TRBJ2-1; 13 nucleotides match TRBD2. The germline gives CDR1 SGHVS, CDR2 FNYEAQ. J gave up 10 bases and V 2 bases, and 5 bases lay outside the gene matches. The CDR3 is made up of 15 amino acids. The CDR3 DNA reads TGTGCCAGCAGCTTAACTAGCGGGGGGGCCGGAGAGCAGTTCTTC. This translates into CASSLTSGGAGEQFF.

This clone was detected only once. The CDR3 coding sequence is TGTGCCAGCAGCTTAGAATTGACTCTCCAAGAGACCCAGTACTTC. Its translation is CASSLELTLQETQYF. The rearrangement uses TRBV7-8 and TRBJ2-5; D ambiguous. From germline, CDR1 is SGHVS and CDR2 FQNEAQ. The CDR3 runs 15 residues. V was cut by 1 base and J by 1 base, with 10 bases left in between.